The clone carrying this T cell receptor beta chain has only one observation. The target antigen is unknown. The germline V gene has CDR1 SGHTA and CDR2 FQGTGA. Trimming at V came to 11 bases and at J to 0 bases, leaving 5 bases not matched to a gene. CDR3 length: 14 amino acids. Sequencing was performed with immunoSEQ multiplex PCR; in TCRdb, only in-frame clones are kept and a portion is missing. The sample shows 8,500 to 9,500 clones, just under 90% of them seen only once. This sample is drawn from a study of T cells in pancreatic ductal adenocarcinoma. The selected patients with pancreatic ductal adenocarcinoma had surgery but no neoadjuvant therapy. Study-wide results and caveats: Mean clonality was approximately 0.11 in tumors and about 0.079 in blood, not significantly different. Blood had more productive templates and around 8.6-fold more unique clonotypes than tumor.

The receptor was isolated from a human donor with pancreatic ductal adenocarcinoma. The V call is TRBV7-3, the J call TRBJ1-5; TRBD1 agrees at 9 bases. The sequenced sample was PBMCs. CDR3: CAGTGTYSNQPQHF. CDR3 coding DNA: TGTGCCGGGACAGGGACCTATAGCAATCAGCCCCAGCATTTT.